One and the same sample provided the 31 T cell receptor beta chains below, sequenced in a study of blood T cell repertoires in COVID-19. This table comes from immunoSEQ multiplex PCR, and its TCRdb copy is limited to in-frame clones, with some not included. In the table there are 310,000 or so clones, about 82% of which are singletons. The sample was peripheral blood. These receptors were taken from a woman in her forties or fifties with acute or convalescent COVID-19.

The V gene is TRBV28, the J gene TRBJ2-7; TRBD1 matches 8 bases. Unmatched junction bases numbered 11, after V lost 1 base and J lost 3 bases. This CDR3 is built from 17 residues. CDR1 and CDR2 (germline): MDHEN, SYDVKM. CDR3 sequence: CASSLYYRGGTGYEQYF. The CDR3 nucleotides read TGTGCCAGCAGTTTATATTACAGGGGTGGGACAGGCTACGAGCAGTACTTC.

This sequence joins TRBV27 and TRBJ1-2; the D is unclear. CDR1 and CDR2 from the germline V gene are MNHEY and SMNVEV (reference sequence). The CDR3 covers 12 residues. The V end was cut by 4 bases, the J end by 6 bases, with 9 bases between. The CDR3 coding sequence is TGTGCCAGCAGTTCAGGTAGAGATGGCTACACCTTC. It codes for CASSSGRDGYTF.

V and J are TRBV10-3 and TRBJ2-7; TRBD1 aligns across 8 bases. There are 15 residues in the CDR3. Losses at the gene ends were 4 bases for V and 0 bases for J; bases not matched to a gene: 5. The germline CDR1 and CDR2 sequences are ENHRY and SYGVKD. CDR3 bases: TGTGCCATCAGTGGGGGGACAGGCTTCTCCTACGAGCAGTACTTC. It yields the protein CAISGGTGFSYEQYF.

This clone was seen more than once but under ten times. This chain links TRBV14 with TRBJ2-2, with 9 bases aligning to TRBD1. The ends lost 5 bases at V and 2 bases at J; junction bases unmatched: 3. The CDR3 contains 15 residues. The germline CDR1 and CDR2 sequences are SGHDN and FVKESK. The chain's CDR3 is CASSWGQGNTGELFF. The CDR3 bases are TGTGCCAGCAGCTGGGGACAGGGAAACACCGGGGAGCTGTTTTTT.

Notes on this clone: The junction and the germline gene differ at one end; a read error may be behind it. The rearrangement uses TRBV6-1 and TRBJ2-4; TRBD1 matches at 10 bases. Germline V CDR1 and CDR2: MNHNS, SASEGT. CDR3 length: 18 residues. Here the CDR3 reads CASTESGTGAMGKNIQYF. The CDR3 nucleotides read TGTGCCAGCACTGAATCCGGGACAGGGGCGATGGGCAAAAACATTCAGTACTTC.

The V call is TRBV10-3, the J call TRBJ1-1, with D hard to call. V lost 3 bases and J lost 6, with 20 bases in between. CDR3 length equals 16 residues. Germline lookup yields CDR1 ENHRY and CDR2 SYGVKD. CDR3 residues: CAISDRRGSDNAEAFF. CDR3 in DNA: TGTGCCATCAGTGACCGTCGAGGGTCTGACAACGCTGAAGCTTTCTTT.

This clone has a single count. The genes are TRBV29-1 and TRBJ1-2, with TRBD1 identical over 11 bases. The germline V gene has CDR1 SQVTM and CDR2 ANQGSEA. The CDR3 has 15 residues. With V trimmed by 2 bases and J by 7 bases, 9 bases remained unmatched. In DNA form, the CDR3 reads TGCAGCGTTGAAACCCGGACAGGGGGCGGGGGTGGCTACACCTTC. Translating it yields CSVETRTGGGGGYTF.

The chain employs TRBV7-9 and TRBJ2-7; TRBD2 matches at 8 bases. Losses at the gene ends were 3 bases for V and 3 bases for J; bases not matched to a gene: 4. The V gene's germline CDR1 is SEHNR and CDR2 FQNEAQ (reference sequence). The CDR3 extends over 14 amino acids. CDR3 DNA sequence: TGTGCCAGCAGCTTTGGGACTAGTGACTACGAGCAGTACTTC. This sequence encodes CASSFGTSDYEQYF.

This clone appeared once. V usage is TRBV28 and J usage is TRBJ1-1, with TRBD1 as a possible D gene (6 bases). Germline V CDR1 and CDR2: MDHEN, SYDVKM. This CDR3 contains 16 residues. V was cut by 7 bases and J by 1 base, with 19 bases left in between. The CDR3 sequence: CASTDWGRGGNTEAFF. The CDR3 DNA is TGTGCCAGCACCGACTGGGGGAGGGGGGGGAACACTGAAGCTTTCTTT.

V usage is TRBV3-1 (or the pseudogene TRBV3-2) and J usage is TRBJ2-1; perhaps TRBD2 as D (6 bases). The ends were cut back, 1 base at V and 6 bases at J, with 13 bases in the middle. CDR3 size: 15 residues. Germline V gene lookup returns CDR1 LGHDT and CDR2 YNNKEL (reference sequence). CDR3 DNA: TGTGCCAGCAGCCAAGGTGCGGGAAGGATCAATGAGCAGTTCTTC. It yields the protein CASSQGAGRINEQFF.

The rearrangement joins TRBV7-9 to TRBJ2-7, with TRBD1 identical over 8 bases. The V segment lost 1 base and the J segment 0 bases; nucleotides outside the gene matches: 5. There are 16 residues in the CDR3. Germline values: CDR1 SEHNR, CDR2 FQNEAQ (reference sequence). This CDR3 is CASSLGTGSFSYEQYF. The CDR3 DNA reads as TGTGCCAGCAGCTTAGGGACAGGGTCTTTCTCCTACGAGCAGTACTTC.

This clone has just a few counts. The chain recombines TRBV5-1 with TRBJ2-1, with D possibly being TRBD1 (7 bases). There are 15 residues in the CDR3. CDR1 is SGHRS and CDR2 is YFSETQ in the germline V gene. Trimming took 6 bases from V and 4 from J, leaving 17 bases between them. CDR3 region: CASTRAEGAYNEQFF. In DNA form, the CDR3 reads TGCGCCAGCACCCGGGCGGAGGGGGCGTACAATGAGCAGTTCTTC.

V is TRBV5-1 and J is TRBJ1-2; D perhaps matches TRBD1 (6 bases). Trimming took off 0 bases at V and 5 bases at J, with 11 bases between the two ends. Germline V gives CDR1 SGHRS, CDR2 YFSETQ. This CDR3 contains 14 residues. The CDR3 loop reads CASSLAGHLYGYTF. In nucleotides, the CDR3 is TGCGCCAGCAGCTTGGCGGGACACCTATATGGCTACACCTTC.

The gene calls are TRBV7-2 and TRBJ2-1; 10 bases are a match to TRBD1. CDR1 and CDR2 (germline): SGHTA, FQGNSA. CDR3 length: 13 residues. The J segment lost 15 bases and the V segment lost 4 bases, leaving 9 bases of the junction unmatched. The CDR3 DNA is TGTGCCAGCAGCTCGACAGGGGGCAATACAGGGTTCTTC. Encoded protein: CASSSTGGNTGFF.

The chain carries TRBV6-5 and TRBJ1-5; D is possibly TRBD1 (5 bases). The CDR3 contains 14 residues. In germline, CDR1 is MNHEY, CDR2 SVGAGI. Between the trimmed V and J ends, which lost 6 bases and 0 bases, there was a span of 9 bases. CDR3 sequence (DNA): TGTGCCAGCAGGCGGGGGGTTAGCAATCAGCCCCAGCATTTT. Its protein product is CASRRGVSNQPQHF.

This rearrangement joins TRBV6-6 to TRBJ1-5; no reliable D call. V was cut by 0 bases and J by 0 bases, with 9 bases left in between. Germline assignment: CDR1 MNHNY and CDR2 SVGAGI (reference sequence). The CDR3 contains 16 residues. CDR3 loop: CASSYSAGYSNQPQHF. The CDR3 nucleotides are TGTGCCAGCAGTTACTCGGCGGGGTATAGCAATCAGCCCCAGCATTTT.

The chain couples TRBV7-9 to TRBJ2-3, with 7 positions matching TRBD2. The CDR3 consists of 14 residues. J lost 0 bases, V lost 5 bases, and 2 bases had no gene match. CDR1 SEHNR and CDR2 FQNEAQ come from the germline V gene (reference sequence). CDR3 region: CASSISGSTDTQYF. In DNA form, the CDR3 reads TGTGCCAGCAGCATTAGCGGGAGCACAGATACGCAGTATTTT.

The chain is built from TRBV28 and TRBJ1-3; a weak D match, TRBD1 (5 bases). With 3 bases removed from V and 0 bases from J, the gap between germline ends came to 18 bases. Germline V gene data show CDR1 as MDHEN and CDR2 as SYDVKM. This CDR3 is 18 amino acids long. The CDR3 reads CASSFVPRQSLSGNTIYF. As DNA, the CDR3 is TGTGCCAGCAGTTTTGTGCCGCGACAGTCTCTCTCTGGAAACACCATATATTTT.

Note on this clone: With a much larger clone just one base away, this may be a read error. CDR3 in DNA: TGTGCCAGCAGCCCGACAGGCTATGGCTACACCTTC. Amino acids: CASSPTGYGYTF. The chain carries TRBV7-9 and TRBJ1-2; TRBD1 might be the D (6 bases). V was clipped by 5 bases and J by 4 bases, with 8 bases between them. The V gene's germline CDR1 is SEHNR and CDR2 FQNEAQ (reference sequence). This CDR3 has 12 residues.

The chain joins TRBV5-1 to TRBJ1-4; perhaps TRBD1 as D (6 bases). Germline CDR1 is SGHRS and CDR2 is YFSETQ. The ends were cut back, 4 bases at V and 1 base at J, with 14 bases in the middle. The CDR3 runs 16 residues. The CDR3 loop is CASSIRGFRTNEKLFF. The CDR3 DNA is TGCGCCAGCAGCATCAGGGGTTTCAGAACTAATGAAAAACTGTTTTTT.

CDR3 DNA sequence: TGTGCCAGCAGCTCCGGGACAGCGCGGGCCCAGTACTTC. This encodes CASSSGTARAQYF. This chain links TRBV7-2 with TRBJ2-5, with 7 bases fitting TRBD1. Trimming removed 4 bases from V and 9 bases from J; junction bases left unmatched: 8. CDR3 length: 13 amino acids. In germline, CDR1 is SGHTA, CDR2 FQGNSA.

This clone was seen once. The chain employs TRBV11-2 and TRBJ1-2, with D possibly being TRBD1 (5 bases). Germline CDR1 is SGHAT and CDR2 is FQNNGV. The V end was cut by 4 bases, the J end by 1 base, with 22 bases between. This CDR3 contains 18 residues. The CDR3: CASSWGGYSTSVNYGYTF. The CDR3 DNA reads TGTGCCAGCAGCTGGGGGGGGTATAGTACCTCAGTTAACTATGGCTACACCTTC.

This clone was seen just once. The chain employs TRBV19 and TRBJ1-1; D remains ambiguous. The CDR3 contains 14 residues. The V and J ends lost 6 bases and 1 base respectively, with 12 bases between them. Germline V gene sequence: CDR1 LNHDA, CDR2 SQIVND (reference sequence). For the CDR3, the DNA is TGTGCCAGTAGGAGGTGGAGGGAGAACACTGAAGCTTTCTTT. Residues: CASRRWRENTEAFF. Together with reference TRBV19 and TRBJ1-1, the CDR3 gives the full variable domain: DGGITQSPKYLFRKEGQNVTLSCEQNLNHDAMYWYRQDPGQGLRLIYYSQIVNDFQKGDIAEGYSVSREKKESFPLTVTSAQKNPTAFYLCASRRWRENTEAFFGQGTRLTVV.

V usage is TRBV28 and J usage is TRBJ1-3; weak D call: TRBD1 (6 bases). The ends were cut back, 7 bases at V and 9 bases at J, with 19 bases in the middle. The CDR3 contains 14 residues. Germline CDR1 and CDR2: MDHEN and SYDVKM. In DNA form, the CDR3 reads TGTGCCAGCAATAAAGGGGGGGCCGGGACCACCATATATTTT. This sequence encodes CASNKGGAGTTIYF.

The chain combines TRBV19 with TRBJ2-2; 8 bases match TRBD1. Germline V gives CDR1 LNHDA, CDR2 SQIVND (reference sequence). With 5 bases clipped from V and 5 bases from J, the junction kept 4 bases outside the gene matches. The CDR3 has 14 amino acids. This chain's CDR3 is CASSPRTGTGELFF. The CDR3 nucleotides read TGTGCCAGTAGTCCCCGGACAGGGACCGGGGAGCTGTTTTTT.

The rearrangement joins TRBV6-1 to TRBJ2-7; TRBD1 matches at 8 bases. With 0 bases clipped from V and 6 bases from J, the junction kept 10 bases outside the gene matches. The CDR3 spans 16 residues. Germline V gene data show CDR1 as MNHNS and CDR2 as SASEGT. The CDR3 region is CASSEAWTGYLGEQYF. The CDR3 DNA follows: TGTGCCAGCAGTGAAGCGTGGACAGGGTATCTTGGCGAGCAGTACTTC.

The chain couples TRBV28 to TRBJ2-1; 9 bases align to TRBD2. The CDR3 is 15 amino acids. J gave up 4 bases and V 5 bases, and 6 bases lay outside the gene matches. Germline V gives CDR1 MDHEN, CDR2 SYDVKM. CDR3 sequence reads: CASSIGGRGYNEQFF. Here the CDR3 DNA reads TGTGCCAGCAGTATCGGCGGGAGGGGATACAATGAGCAGTTCTTC.

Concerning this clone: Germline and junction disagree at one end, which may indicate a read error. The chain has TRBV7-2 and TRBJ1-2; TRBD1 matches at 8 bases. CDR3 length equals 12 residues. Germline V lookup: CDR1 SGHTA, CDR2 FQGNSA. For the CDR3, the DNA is TGTGCCAGCAGCTACGGACAGGGAATGGAAAACTTC. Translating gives CASSYGQGMENF.

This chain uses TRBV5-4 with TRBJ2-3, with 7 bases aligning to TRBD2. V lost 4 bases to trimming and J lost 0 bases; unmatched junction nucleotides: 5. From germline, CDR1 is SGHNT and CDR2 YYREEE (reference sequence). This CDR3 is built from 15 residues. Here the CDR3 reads CASSTGGLSTDTQYF. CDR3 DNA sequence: TGTGCCAGCAGCACGGGAGGTCTGAGCACAGATACGCAGTATTTT.

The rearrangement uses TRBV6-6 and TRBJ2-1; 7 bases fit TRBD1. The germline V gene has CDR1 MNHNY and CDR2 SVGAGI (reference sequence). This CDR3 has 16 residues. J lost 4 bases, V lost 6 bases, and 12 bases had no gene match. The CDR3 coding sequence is TGTGCCAGCAGCTCAATACCGGGACAGAAATACAATGAGCAGTTCTTC. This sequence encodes CASSSIPGQKYNEQFF.

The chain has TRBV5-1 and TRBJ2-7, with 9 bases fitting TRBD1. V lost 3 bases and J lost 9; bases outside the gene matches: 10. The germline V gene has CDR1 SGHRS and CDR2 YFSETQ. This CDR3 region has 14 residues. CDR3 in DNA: TGCGCCAGCAGCTGGGGAGGGACAGGGTCGGCGCAGTACTTC. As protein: CASSWGGTGSAQYF.